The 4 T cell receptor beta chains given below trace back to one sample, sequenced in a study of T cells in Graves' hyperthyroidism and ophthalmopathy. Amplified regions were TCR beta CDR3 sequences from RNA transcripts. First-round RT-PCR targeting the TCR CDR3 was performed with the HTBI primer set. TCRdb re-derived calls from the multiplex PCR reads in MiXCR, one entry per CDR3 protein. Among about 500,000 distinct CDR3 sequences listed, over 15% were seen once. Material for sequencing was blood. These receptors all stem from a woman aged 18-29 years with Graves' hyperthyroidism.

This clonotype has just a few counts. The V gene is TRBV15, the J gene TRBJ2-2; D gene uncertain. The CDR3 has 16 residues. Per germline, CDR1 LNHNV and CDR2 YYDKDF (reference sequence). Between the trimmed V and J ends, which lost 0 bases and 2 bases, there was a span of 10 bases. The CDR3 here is CATSRDLVGNTGELFF. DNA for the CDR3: TGTGCCACCAGCAGAGATCTGGTCGGAAACACCGGGGAGCTGTTTTTT.

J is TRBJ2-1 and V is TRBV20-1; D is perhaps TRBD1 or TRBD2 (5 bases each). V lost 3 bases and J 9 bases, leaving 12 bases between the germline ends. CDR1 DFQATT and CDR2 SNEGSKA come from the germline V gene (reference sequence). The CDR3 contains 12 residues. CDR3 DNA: TGCAGTGCTAGCGGGACCCGGAGTGAGCAGTTCTTC. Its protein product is CSASGTRSEQFF.

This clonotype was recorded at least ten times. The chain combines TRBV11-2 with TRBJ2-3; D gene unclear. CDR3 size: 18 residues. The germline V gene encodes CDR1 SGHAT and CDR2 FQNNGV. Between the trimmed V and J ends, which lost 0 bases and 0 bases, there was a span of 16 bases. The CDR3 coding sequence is TGTGCCAGCAGCTTAGAAGGTTTCTGGATAAATAGCACAGATACGCAGTATTTT. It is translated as CASSLEGFWINSTDTQYF.

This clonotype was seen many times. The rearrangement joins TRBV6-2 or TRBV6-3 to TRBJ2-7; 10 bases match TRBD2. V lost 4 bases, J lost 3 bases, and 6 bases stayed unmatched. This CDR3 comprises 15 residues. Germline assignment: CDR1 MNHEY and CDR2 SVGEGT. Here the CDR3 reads CASSSPGLALYEQYF. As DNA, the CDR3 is TGTGCCAGCAGTTCCCCGGGACTAGCGCTCTACGAGCAGTACTTC.